This record looks at one T cell receptor (beta chain) sequence and its context. CD45RO-negative CD8 cells positively selected for CCR7 made up the naive population, which excluded terminally differentiated effector memory CD45RA+ cells. This record comes from a study of shared clonotypes between healthy human individuals. Using immunoSEQ multiplex PCR, the repertoire was profiled, and TCRdb retains in-frame clones only, with some absent. This table holds some 1,900,000 clones, about 94% found once. The sequencing sample was made of naive CD8+ T cells sorted from blood. This clonotype was sampled from a man between 18 and 35 years old in good health.

The CDR3 loop is CASSEIGQGSYEQYF. CDR3 bases: TGTGCCAGCAGTGAAATTGGACAGGGGTCCTACGAGCAGTACTTC. This chain joins TRBV6-1 and TRBJ2-7, with 9 bases that match TRBD1. Germline trimming cut 2 bases from V and 1 base from J; bases unmatched to any gene: 3. This CDR3 is 15 amino acids long. Germline-derived CDR1 and CDR2 are MNHNS and SASEGT.